The 14 T cell receptor beta chains below were found in one sample sequenced in a study of shared clonotypes between healthy human individuals (dated by TCRdb to between 2020 and 2021). Library creation used the immunoSEQ multiplex PCR assay. Sourced from immuneACCESS, this table was stored by TCRdb with only in-frame sequences that have V and J called. A share of the clones is absent; for the studies checked, an unresolved V gene accounts for under half, and the remainder has no known explanation. The sample has roughly 1 million clones on record, around 76% of them singletons. The top ten constitute around 1.5% of the sample. Sequencing was carried out using memory CD4+ T cells sorted from blood. The cell subset or site label on this specimen signifies: CD45RA-negative fraction. The source of these receptors is a man aged 18 to 30 in good health.

This clone appeared a few times. The J gene is TRBJ2-1, the V gene TRBV5-1; no reliable D call. The V end lost 7 bases, the J end lost 0 bases, and 11 bases lay between the germline ends. CDR3 length equals 14 residues. Germline V gives CDR1 SGHRS, CDR2 YFSETQ. In DNA form, the CDR3 reads TGCGCCAGCTCCTTATGGAGCTCCTACAATGAGCAGTTCTTC. It yields the protein CASSLWSSYNEQFF.

V is TRBV7-9 and J is TRBJ1-4, with a weak D call TRBD1 (6 bases). Germline values: CDR1 SEHNR, CDR2 FQNEAQ (reference sequence). There are 15 residues in the CDR3. The V and J ends lost 4 bases and 4 bases respectively, with 13 bases between them. The CDR3 DNA follows: TGTGCCAGCAGCTCACAGGGATTTAGTAATGAAAAACTGTTTTTT. Amino acids: CASSSQGFSNEKLFF.

The chain links TRBV28 to TRBJ2-3, with no clear D. Germline V gene lookup returns CDR1 MDHEN and CDR2 SYDVKM. The CDR3 spans 15 residues. V dropped 4 bases and J dropped 0 bases, with 11 bases sitting between them. The CDR3 protein is CASSSDTISTDTQYF. The CDR3 nucleotides read TGTGCCAGCAGTTCCGACACTATAAGCACAGATACGCAGTATTTT.

The rearrangement links TRBV7-2 to TRBJ2-1; no definite D call. V shed 3 bases and J shed 2 bases, with 11 bases lying between them. The length of the CDR3 is 15 residues. CDR1 and CDR2 (germline): SGHTA, FQGNSA. CDR3: CASSFSRTTYNEQFF. CDR3 bases: TGTGCCAGCAGCTTTAGCCGGACCACCTACAATGAGCAGTTCTTC.

In this sample, this clone turned up a few times. The CDR3 nucleotides read TGTGCCAGCAGCTTAACGAGACAGCCGACTGAAGCTTTCTTT. Protein sequence: CASSLTRQPTEAFF. The genes are TRBV7-2 and TRBJ1-1, with TRBD1 as a possible D gene (5 bases). Germline V gene sequence: CDR1 SGHTA, CDR2 FQGNSA. Between the trimmed V and J ends, which lost 2 bases and 5 bases, there was a span of 12 bases. The CDR3 loop spans 14 amino acids.

V and J are TRBV19 and TRBJ1-4, with 8 bases identical to TRBD1. Trimming at V came to 11 bases and at J to 8 bases, leaving 10 bases not matched to a gene. The CDR3 sequence is 13 residues long. The germline gives CDR1 LNHDA, CDR2 SQIVND (reference sequence). Here the CDR3 reads CAGLDRVTEKLFF. The CDR3 DNA follows: TGTGCCGGATTGGACAGGGTTACAGAAAAACTGTTTTTT.

This clone was found once. The chain couples TRBV7-2 to TRBJ2-5; 13 bases agree with TRBD2. Germline CDR1 is SGHTA and CDR2 is FQGNSA. V dropped 3 bases and J dropped 8; count of bases not matched to a gene: 6. This CDR3 is built from 15 residues. The CDR3 loop reads CASSLRTSGSYTQYF. The DNA of the CDR3 is TGTGCCAGCAGCTTGAGGACTAGCGGGAGTTACACCCAGTACTTC. The entire variable domain, with the rest obtained from reference TRBV7-2 and TRBJ2-5, is as follows: GAGVSQSPSNKVTEKGKDVELRCDPISGHTALYWYRQSLGQGLEFLIYFQGNSAPDKSGLPSDRFSAERTGGSVSTLTIQRTQQEDSAVYLCASSLRTSGSYTQYFGPGTRLLVL.

V is TRBV11-2 and J is TRBJ1-3, with D possibly TRBD1 on 6 matching bases. Trimming left V 1 base short and J 4 bases short, with 14 bases between. The CDR3 sequence is 16 residues long. Germline CDR1 reads SGHAT; CDR2 reads FQNNGV. The CDR3 nucleotides read TGTGCCAGCAGCTTAGCCAGGGGCAAATCGGGAAACACCATATATTTT. Translated, it gives CASSLARGKSGNTIYF.

The chain links TRBV5-1 to TRBJ2-3, with D possibly matching TRBD2 (6 bases). Germline-derived CDR1 and CDR2 are SGHRS and YFSETQ. There are 14 residues in the CDR3. With 6 bases removed from V and 6 bases from J, the gap between germline ends came to 17 bases. CDR3 sequence: CASNVAAGTDTQYF. CDR3 coding DNA: TGCGCCAGCAACGTGGCGGCGGGGACGGATACGCAGTATTTT.

This chain connects TRBV6-6 to TRBJ2-7; D might be TRBD1 (5 bases). This CDR3 comprises 14 residues. Germline V gene sequence: CDR1 MNHNY, CDR2 SVGAGI (reference sequence). Trimming removed 5 bases at V and 2 bases at J, with 13 bases between. The CDR3: CASSRSDMTYEQYF. Here the CDR3 DNA reads TGTGCCAGCAGTCGCTCGGACATGACCTACGAGCAGTACTTC.

The chain employs TRBV30 and TRBJ2-2; D is possibly TRBD2 (5 bases). The V end was cut by 3 bases, the J end by 7 bases, with 6 bases between. Looked up from germline, CDR1 is GTSNPN and CDR2 is SVGIG (reference sequence). CDR3 length: 11 amino acids. CDR3 bases: TGTGCCTGGAGGGGGAGCGGGGAGCTGTTTTTT. Translated: CAWRGSGELFF.

The chain combines TRBV7-9 with TRBJ2-1, with a weak D call TRBD2 (5 bases). Trimming cost V 1 base and J 7 bases, with 11 bases left between them. Germline-derived CDR1 and CDR2 are SEHNR and FQNEAQ (reference sequence). CDR3 length: 14 residues. The chain's CDR3 is CASSLVRVRNEQFF. In nucleotides, the CDR3 is TGTGCCAGCAGCTTAGTGCGGGTTAGGAATGAGCAGTTCTTC.

The chain couples TRBV2 to TRBJ1-4, with D hard to call. The V gene lost 5 bases and the J gene lost 8 bases, with 18 bases spanning the gap. Germline assignment: CDR1 SNHLY and CDR2 FYNNEI. This CDR3 is 15 amino acids long. CDR3 coding DNA: TGTGCCAGCAGTTCTACCCCGGGCTCAAGGGAAAAACTGTTTTTT. It translates to CASSSTPGSREKLFF.

CDR3 in DNA: TGTGCCAGTAGCGAAGCCGGGACAGGGGATTCACCCCTCCACTTT. Translating it yields CASSEAGTGDSPLHF. The rearrangement uses TRBV19 and TRBJ1-6; 10 positions agree with TRBD1. The CDR3 loop spans 15 amino acids. Germline-derived CDR1 and CDR2 are LNHDA and SQIVND (reference sequence). Trimming took 6 bases from V and 8 from J; bases not matched to a gene: 7.